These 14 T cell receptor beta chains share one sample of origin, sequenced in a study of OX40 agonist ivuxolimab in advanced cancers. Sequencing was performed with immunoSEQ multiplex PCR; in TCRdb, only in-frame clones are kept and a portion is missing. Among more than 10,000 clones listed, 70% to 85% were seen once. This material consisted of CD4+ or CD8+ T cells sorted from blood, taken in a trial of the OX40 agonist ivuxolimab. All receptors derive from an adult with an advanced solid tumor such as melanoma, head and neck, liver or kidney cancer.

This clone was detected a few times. The CDR3 coding sequence is TGTGCCAGCAGTTTTTCCTGGGACGTCTACGAGCAGTACTTC. Translated: CASSFSWDVYEQYF. V and J are TRBV28 and TRBJ2-7; either TRBD1 or TRBD2 may fit D (5 bases each). This CDR3 spans 14 amino acids. Trimming took 3 bases from V and 3 from J, leaving 12 bases between them. CDR1 MDHEN and CDR2 SYDVKM come from the germline V gene.

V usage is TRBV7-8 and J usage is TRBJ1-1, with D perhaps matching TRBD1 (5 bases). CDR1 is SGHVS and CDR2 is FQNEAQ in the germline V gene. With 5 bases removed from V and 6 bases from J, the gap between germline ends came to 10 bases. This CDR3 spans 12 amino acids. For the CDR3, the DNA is TGTGCCAGCAGCCCGGGACGGCCTGAAGCTTTCTTT. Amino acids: CASSPGRPEAFF.

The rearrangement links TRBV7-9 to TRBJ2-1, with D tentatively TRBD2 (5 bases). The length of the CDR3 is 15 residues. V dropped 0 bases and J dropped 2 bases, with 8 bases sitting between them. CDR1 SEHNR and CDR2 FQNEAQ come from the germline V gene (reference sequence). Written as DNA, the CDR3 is TGTGCCAGCAGCTTAGCAGCGGTACCCTACAATGAGCAGTTCTTC. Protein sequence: CASSLAAVPYNEQFF.

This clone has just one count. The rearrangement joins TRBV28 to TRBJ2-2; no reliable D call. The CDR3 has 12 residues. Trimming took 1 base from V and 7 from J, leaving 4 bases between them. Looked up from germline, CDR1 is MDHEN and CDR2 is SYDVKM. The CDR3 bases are TGTGCCAGCAGTTTATATGGCGGGGAGCTGTTTTTT. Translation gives CASSLYGGELFF.

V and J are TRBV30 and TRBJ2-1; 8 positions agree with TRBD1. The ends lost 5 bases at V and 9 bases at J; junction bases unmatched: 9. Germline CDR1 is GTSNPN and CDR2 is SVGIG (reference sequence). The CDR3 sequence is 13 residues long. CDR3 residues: CAWQQGVKGEQFF. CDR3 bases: TGTGCCTGGCAACAGGGGGTGAAGGGTGAGCAGTTCTTC.

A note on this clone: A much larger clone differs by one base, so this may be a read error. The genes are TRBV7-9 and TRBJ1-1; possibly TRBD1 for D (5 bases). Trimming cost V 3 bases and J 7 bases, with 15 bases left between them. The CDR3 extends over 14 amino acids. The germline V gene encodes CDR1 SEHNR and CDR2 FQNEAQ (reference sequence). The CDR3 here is CASSLWGERDEAFF. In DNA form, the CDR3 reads TGTGCCAGCAGCTTGTGGGGGGAGAGGGATGAAGCTTTCTTT.

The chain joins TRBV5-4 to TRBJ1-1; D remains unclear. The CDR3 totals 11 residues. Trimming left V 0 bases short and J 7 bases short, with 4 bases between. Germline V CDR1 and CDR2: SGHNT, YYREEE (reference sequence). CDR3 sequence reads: CASSLEGEAFF. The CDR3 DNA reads TGTGCCAGCAGCTTGGAAGGTGAAGCTTTCTTT.

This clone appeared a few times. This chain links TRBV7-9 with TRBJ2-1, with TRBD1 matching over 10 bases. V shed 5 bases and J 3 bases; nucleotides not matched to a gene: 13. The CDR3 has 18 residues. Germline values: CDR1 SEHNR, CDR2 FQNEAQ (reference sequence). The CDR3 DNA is TGTGCCAGCAGCCTTGGGGGAAGTGGGACAGGGGACTACAATGAGCAGTTCTTC. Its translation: CASSLGGSGTGDYNEQFF.

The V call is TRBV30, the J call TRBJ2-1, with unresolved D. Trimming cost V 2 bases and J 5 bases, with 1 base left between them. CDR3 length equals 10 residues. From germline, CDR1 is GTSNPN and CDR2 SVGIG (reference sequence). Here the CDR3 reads CAWSNNEQFF. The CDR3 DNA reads TGTGCCTGGAGTAACAATGAGCAGTTCTTC.

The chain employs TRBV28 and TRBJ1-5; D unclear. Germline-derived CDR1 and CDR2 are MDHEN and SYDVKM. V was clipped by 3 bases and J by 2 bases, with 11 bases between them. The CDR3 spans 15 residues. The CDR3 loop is CASSFRGWGNQPQHF. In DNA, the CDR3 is TGTGCCAGCAGTTTCCGGGGATGGGGCAATCAGCCCCAGCATTTT. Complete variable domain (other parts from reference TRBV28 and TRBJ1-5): DVKVTQSSRYLVKRTGEKVFLECVQDMDHENMFWYRQDPGLGLRLIYFSYDVKMKEKGDIPEGYSVSREKKERFSLILESASTNQTSMYLCASSFRGWGNQPQHFGDGTRLSIL.

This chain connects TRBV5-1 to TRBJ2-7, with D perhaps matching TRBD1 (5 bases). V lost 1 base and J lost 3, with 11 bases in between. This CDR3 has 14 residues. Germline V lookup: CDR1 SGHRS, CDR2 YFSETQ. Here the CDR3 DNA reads TGCGCCAGCAGCTTGCAGGGAATCTTCTACGAGCAGTACTTC. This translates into CASSLQGIFYEQYF.

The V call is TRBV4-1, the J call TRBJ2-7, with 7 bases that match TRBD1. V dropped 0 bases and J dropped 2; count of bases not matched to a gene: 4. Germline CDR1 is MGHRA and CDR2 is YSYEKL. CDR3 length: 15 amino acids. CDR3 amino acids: CASSQDPGGAYEQYF. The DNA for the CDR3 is TGCGCCAGCAGCCAAGACCCAGGGGGAGCCTACGAGCAGTACTTC.

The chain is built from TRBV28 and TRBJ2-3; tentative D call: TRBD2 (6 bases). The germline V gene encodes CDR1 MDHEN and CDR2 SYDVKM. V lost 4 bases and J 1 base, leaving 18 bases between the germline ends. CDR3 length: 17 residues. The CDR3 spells CASSSHLASAGTDTQYF. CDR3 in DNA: TGTGCCAGCAGTTCGCATTTGGCTAGCGCCGGCACAGATACGCAGTATTTT.

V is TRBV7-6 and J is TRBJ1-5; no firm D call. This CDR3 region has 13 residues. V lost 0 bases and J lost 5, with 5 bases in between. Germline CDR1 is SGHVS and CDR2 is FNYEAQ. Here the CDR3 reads CASSLARYQPQHF. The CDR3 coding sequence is TGTGCCAGCAGCTTAGCCCGTTATCAGCCCCAGCATTTT.